A single sample is the source of the 7 T cell receptor beta chains below, sequenced in a study of tumor and adjacent non-tumor tissue in lung cancer. This sample's RNA came from whole unsorted tissue. This non-tumor lung sample came from over 3 cm beyond the tumor edge. TCRbeta libraries were built with three rounds of nested PCR, modified from ARM-PCR. TCRdb independently ran MiXCR on the multiplex PCR reads; one entry per CDR3 protein. Of 90,000 to 100,000 distinct CDR3 sequences in the sample, 80% were seen once. The source material was distant non-tumor lung tissue. The receptors originated from a man aged 60 to 69 with small cell lung cancer.

Of note for this clonotype: In this CDR3 the conserved last residue, phenylalanine or tryptophan, is missing, so a read error is likely. The rearrangement uses TRBV29-1 and TRBJ1-1; 7 positions agree with TRBD1. Germline assignment: CDR1 SQVTM and CDR2 ANQGSEA. CDR3 length: 14 residues. In DNA form, the CDR3 reads TGCAGTGTTGGCCCGACAGGGCTGAACGCTGAAGCTTTCCTT. Encoded protein: CSVGPTGLNAEAFL.

The V and J genes are TRBV6-2 or TRBV6-3 and TRBJ1-2; maybe TRBD1 (6 bases). Germline V CDR1 and CDR2: MNHEY, SVGEGT. This CDR3 has 16 residues. The germline V and J ends were trimmed by 6 bases and 8 bases, with 25 bases remaining between them. CDR3 sequence: CASSKDRDNALYGYTF. CDR3 sequence (DNA): TGTGCCAGCAGCAAGGACCGGGACAATGCTCTATACGGCTACACCTTC.

Notes on this clonotype: Given a much more abundant clone one base away, this may be a read error. V usage is TRBV2 and J usage is TRBJ2-2; D ambiguous. CDR3 length equals 14 residues. Trimming removed 5 bases from V and 7 bases from J, with 14 bases in between. Germline V gene data show CDR1 as SNHLY and CDR2 as FYNNEI. CDR3 sequence (DNA): TGTGCCAGCAGTCCTCAAAACATCGGCGGGGAGCTGTTTTTT. Translated, it gives CASSPQNIGGELFF.

This CDR3 is CASSLVGVSFYDKQFF. The CDR3 bases are TGTGCCAGCAGCTTAGTGGGAGTGAGCTTCTACGATAAGCAGTTCTTC. V gene TRBV11-2 combines with J gene TRBJ2-1; possible D gene TRBD2, 5 bases. CDR1 and CDR2 (germline): SGHAT, FQNNGV. V lost 1 base, J lost 11 bases, and 21 bases lay in between. This CDR3 contains 16 residues.

With respect to this clonotype: One end of the junction varies from germline; a read error may be responsible. The chain has TRBV4-2 and TRBJ1-3, with 7 bases identical to TRBD1. The CDR3 length is 17 residues. Per the germline V gene, CDR1 is LGHNA and CDR2 is YNFKEQ. CDR3 sequence reads: CVSSQPWGQSSGNTIYF. The CDR3 DNA reads TGTGTCAGCAGTCAGCCCTGGGGACAGAGCTCTGGAAACACCATATATTTT.

There are many counts of this clonotype. The rearrangement links TRBV6-5 to TRBJ2-7, with 11 positions matching TRBD1. CDR3 length equals 14 residues. V lost 4 bases to trimming and J lost 2 bases; unmatched junction nucleotides: 1. CDR1 is MNHEY, CDR2 SVGAGI, per germline. The CDR3 DNA reads TGTGCCAGCAGTTGGGGACAGGGGGCCTACGAGCAGTACGTC. Amino acid sequence: CASSWGQGAYEQYV.

As concerns this clonotype: Just one base apart from a much larger clone, this may be a read error. The rearrangement uses TRBV30 and TRBJ1-5; D might be TRBD1 (5 bases). The CDR3 extends over 15 amino acids. Germline CDR1 GTSNPN, CDR2 SVGIG (reference sequence). Trimming shortened V by 0 bases and J by 7 bases, and 16 bases separated the two germline ends. Written as DNA, the CDR3 is TGTGCCTGGAGTGTACTCCTTGGGGACGAACAGCCCCAGCATTTT. Its protein product is CAWSVLLGDEQPQHF.